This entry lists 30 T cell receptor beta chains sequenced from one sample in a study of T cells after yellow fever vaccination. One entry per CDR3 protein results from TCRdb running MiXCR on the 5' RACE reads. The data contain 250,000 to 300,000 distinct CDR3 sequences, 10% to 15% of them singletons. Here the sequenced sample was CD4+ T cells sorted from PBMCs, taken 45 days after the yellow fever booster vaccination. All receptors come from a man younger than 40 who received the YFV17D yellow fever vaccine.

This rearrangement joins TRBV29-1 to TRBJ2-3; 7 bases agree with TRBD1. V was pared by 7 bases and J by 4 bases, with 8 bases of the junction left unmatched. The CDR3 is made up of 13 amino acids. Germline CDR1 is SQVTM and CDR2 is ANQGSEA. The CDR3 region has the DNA TGCAGCGCGGCGGCAGGGGGAGCAGATACGCAGTATTTT. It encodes CSAAAGGADTQYF.

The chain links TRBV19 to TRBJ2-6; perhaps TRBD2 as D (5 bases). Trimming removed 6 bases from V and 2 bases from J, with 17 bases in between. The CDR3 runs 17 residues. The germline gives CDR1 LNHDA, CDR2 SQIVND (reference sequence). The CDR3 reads CASSTLTRSTGANVLTF. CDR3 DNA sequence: TGTGCCAGTAGCACCTTAACTAGGAGTACTGGGGCCAACGTCCTGACTTTC.

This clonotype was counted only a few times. The CDR3 nucleotides are TGTGCCAGCAGTCGACTAGCGTCTATAGATACGCAGTATTTT. The encoded protein is CASSRLASIDTQYF. The chain recombines TRBV6-1 with TRBJ2-3; TRBD2 agrees at 8 bases. With 5 bases clipped from V and 5 bases from J, the junction kept 6 bases outside the gene matches. This CDR3 contains 14 residues. CDR1 is MNHNS, CDR2 SASEGT, per germline.

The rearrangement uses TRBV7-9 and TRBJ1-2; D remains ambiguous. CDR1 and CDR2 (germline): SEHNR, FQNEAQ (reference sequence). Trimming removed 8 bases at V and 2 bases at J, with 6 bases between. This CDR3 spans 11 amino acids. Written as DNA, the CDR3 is TGTGCCAGCGGGCCGAACTATGGCTACACCTTC. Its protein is CASGPNYGYTF.

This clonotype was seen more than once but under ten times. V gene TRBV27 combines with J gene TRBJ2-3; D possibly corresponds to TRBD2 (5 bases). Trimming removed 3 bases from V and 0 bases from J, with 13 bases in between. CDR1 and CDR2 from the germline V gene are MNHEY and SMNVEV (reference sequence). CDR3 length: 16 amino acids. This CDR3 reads CASSFVKDLSTDTQYF. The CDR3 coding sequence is TGTGCCAGCAGTTTCGTCAAGGACTTAAGCACAGATACGCAGTATTTT.

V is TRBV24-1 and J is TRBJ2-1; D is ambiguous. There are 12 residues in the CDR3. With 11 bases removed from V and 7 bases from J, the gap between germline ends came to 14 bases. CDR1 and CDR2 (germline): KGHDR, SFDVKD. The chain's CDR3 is CASAGRKNEQFF. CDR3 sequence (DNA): TGTGCCAGCGCCGGGCGAAAAAATGAGCAGTTCTTC.

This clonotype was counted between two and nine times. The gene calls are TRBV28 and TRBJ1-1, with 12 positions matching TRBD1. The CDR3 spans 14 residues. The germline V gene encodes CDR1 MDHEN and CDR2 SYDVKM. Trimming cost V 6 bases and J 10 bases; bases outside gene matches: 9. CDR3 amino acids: CASSRPGTGGLAFF. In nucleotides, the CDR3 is TGTGCCAGCAGCCGCCCCGGGACAGGGGGCCTAGCTTTCTTT.

CDR3 in DNA: TGCAGTGCTAGAGAACAGGAAACTTGGGACGAGCAGTACTTC. Amino acids: CSAREQETWDEQYF. The chain recombines TRBV20-1 with TRBJ2-7; possible D gene TRBD1, 5 bases. The CDR3 is 14 residues long. Per the germline V gene, CDR1 is DFQATT and CDR2 is SNEGSKA (reference sequence). V was shortened by 0 bases and J by 5 bases, with 14 bases between the two germline ends.

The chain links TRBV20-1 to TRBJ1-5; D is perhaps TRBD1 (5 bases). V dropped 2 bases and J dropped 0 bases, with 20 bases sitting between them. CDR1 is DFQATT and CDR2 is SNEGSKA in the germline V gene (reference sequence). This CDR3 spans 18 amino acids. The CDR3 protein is CSARPGGGSHYSNQPQHF. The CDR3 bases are TGCAGTGCTAGACCTGGGGGAGGCAGCCATTATAGCAATCAGCCCCAGCATTTT.

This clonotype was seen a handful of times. Here the CDR3 reads CASGAREGSYEQYF. The CDR3 region has the DNA TGTGCCAGCGGGGCGCGGGAGGGCTCCTACGAGCAGTACTTC. J is TRBJ2-7 and V is TRBV9; TRBD2 matches at 9 bases. CDR1 is SGDLS and CDR2 is YYNGEE in the germline V gene. The CDR3 covers 14 residues. Trimming took 7 bases from V and 0 from J; bases not matched to a gene: 5.

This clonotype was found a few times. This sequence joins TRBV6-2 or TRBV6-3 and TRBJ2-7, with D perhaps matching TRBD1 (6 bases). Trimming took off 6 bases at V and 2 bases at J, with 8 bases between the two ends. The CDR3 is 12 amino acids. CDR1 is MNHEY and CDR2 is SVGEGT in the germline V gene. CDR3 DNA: TGTGCCAGCAGCGGACAGACCTACGAGCAGTACTTC. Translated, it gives CASSGQTYEQYF.

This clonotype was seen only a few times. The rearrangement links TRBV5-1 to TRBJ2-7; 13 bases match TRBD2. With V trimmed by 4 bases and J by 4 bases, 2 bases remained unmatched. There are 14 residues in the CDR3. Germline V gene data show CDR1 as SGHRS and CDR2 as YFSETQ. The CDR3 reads CASSPGLAGYEQYF. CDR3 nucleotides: TGCGCCAGCAGCCCGGGACTAGCGGGATACGAGCAGTACTTC.

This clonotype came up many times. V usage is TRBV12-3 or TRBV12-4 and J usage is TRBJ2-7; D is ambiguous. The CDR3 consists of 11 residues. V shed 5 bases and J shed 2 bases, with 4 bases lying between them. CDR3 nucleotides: TGTGCCAGCAGTACTGCCTACGAGCAGTACTTC. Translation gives CASSTAYEQYF.

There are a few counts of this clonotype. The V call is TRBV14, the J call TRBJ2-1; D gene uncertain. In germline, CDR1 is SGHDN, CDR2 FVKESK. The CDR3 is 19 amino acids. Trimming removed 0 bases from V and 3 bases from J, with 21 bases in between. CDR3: CASSQEGFWNSGFYNEQFF. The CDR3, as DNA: TGTGCCAGCAGCCAAGAGGGATTTTGGAACAGTGGATTCTACAATGAGCAGTTCTTC.

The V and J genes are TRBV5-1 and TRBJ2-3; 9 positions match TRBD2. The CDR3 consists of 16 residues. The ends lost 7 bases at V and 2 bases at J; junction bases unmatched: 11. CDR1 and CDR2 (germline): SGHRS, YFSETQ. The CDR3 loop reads CASHEVAGGATDTQYF. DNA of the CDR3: TGCGCCAGCCACGAGGTCGCGGGAGGGGCCACAGATACGCAGTATTTT.

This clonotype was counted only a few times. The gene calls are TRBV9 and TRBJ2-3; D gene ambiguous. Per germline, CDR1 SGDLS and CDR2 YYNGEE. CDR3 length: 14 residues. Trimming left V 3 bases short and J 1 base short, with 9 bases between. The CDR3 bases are TGTGCCAGCAGCGCCCAGGTCGGCACAGATACGCAGTATTTT. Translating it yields CASSAQVGTDTQYF.

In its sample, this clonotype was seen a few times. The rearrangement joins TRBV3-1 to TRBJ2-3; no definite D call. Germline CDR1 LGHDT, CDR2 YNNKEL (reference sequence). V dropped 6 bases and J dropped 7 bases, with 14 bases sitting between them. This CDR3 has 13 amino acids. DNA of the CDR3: TGTGCCAGCAGAGACGGACCTCATTATACGCAGTATTTT. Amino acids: CASRDGPHYTQYF.

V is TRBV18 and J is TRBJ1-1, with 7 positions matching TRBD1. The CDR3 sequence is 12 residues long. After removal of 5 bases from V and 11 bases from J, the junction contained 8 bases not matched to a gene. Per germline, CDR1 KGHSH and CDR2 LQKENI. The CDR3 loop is CASSTTGVAAFF. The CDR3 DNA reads TGTGCCAGCTCAACCACAGGGGTGGCTGCTTTCTTT. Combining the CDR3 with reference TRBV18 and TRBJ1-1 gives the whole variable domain NAGVMQNPRHLVRRRGQEARLRCSPMKGHSHVYWYRQLPEEGLKFMVYLQKENIIDESGMPKERFSAEFPKEGPSILRIQQVVRGDSAAYFCASSTTGVAAFFGQGTRLTVV.

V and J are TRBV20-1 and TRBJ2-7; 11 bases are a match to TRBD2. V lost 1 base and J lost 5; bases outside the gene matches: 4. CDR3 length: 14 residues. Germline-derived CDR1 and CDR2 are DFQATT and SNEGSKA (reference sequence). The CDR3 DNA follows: TGCAGTGCTAGAGTAGCGGGAGGGTTAAACGAGCAGTACTTC. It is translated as CSARVAGGLNEQYF.

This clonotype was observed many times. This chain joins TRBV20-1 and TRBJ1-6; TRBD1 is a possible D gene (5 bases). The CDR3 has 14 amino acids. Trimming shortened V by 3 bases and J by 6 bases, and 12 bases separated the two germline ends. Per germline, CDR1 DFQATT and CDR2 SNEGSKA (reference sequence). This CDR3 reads CSASLTAGNSPLHF. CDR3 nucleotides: TGCAGTGCTAGCCTGACAGCCGGTAATTCACCCCTCCACTTT.

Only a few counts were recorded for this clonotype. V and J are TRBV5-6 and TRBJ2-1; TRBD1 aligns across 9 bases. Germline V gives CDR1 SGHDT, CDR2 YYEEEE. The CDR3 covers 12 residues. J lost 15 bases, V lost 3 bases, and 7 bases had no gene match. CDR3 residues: CASSSPTGGAFF. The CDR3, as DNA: TGTGCCAGCAGCTCCCCAACAGGGGGCGCGTTCTTC.

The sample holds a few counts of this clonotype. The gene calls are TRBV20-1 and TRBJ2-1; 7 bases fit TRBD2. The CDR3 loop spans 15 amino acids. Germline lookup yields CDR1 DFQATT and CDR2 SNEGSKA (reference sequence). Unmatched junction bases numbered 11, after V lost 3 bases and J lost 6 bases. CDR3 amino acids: CSASPSGTITNEQFF. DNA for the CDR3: TGCAGTGCTAGTCCCTCCGGGACTATCACCAATGAGCAGTTCTTC.

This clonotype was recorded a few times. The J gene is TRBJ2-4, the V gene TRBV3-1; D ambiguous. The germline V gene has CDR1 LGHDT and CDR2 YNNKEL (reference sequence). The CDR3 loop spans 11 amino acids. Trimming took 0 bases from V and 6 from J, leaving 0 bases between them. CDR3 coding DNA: TGTGCCAGCAGCCAAGAAAACATTCAGTACTTC. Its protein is CASSQENIQYF.

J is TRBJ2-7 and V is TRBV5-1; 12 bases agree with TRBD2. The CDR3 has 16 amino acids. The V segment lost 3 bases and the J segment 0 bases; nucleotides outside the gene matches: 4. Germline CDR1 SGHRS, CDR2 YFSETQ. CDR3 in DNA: TGCGCCAGCAGCTGGGGACTAGCGGGTGTCTCCTACGAGCAGTACTTC. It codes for CASSWGLAGVSYEQYF.

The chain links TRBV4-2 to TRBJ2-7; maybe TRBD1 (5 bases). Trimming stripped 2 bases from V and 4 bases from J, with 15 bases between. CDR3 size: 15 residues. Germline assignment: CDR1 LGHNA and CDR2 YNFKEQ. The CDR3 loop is CASSQYARGVYEQYF. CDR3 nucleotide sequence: TGTGCCAGCAGCCAATACGCAAGGGGCGTTTACGAGCAGTACTTC.

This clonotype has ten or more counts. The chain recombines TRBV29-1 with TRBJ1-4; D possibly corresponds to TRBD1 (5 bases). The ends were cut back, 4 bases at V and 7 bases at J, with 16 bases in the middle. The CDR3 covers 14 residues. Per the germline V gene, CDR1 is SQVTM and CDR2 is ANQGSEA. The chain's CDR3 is CSVGTSGGGEKLFF. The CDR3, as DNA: TGCAGCGTTGGGACCTCCGGGGGAGGTGAAAAACTGTTTTTT.

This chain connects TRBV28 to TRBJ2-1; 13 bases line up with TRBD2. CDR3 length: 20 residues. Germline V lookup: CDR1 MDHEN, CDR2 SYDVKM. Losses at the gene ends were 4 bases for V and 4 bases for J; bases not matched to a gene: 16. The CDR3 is CASSSPWGGGLAGEYNEQFF. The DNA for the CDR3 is TGTGCCAGCAGTTCCCCCTGGGGGGGTGGACTAGCGGGGGAATACAATGAGCAGTTCTTC.

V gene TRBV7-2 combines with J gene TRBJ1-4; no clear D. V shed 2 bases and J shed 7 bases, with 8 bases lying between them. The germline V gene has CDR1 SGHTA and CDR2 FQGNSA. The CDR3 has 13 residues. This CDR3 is CASSLSGGEKLFF. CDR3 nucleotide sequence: TGTGCCAGCAGCTTATCGGGTGGTGAAAAACTGTTTTTT.

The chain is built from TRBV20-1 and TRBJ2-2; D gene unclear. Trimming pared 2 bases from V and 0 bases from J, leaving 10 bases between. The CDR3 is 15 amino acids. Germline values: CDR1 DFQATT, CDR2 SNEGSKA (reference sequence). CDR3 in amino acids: CSARRGWSNTGELFF. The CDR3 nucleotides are TGCAGTGCTAGAAGAGGCTGGTCGAACACCGGGGAGCTGTTTTTT.

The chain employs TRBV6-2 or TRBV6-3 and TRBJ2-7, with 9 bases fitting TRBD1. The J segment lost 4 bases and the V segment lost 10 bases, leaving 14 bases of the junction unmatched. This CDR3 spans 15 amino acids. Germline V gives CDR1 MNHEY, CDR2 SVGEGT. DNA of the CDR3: TGTGCCACCCGGAGACCGGGACAGGGATCTTACGAGCAGTACTTC. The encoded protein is CATRRPGQGSYEQYF.